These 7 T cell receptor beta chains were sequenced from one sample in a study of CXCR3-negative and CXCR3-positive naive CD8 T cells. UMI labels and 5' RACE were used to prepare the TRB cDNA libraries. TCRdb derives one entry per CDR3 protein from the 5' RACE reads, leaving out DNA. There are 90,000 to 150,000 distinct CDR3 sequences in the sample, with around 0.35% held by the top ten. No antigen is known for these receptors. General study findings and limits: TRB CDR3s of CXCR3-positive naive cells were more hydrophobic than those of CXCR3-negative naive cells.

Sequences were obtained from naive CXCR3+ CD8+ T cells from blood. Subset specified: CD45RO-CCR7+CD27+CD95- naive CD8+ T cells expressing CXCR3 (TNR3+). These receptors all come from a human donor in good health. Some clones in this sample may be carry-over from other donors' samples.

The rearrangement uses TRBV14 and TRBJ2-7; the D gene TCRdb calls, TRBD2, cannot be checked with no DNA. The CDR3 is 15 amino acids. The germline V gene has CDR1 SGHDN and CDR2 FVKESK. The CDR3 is CASSQLGDSNSEQYF.

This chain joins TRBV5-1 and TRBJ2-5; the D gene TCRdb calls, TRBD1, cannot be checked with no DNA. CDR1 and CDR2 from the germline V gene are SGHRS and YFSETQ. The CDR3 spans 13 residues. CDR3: CAGRKGIEETQYF.

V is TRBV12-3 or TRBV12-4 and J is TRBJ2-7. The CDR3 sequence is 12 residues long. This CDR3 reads CASSPTQYEQYF.

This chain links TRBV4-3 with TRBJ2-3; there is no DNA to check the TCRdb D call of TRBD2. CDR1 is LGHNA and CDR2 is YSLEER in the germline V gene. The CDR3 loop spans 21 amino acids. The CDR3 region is CASSQDFIGWGSHGSTDTQYF.

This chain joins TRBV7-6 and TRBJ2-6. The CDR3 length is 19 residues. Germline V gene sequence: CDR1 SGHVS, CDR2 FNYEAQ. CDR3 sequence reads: CASSLWLDQTFSGANVLTF.

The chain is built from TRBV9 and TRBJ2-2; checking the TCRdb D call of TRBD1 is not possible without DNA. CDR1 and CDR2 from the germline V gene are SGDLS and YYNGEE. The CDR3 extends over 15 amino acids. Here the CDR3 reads CASSYATGTTGELFF.

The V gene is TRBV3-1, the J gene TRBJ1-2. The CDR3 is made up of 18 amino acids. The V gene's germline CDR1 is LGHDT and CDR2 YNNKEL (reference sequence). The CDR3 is CASSTNIRTAPRAYGYTF.